The subject of this entry is one T cell receptor beta chain. The source of the sample is a study of cytomegalovirus exposure and HLA in healthy donors. The PCR had 60 Vbeta and 13 Jbeta primers. Generated by immunoSEQ multiplex PCR, the TCRdb table keeps only in-frame clones and is missing some. This table holds about 220,000 clones, roughly 88% found once. This CDR3 is built from 15 residues. V dropped 5 bases and J dropped 1 base, with 11 bases sitting between them. CDR1 and CDR2 (germline): MRHNA, SNTAGT. This TCR was sampled from a boy aged 2 to 9 in good health and CMV-seronegative. The gene calls are TRBV6-4 and TRBJ2-2; D not certain. What was sequenced was PBMCs. The CDR3 DNA follows: TGTGCCAGCAGTCCCCTATCGGGGAACACCGGGGAGCTGTTTTTT. As protein: CASSPLSGNTGELFF.